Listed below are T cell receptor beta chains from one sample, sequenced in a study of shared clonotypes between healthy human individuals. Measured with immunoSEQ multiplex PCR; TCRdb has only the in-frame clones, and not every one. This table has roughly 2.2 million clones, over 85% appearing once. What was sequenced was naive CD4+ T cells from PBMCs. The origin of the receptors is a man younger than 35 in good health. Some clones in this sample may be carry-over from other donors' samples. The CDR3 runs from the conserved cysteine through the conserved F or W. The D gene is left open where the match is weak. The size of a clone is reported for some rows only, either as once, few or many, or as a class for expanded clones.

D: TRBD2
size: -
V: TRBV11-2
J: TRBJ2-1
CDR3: CASSLRPGLAGGRGNEQFF
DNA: TGTGCCAGCAGCTTACGTCCGGGGCTAGCGGGAGGACGGGGGAATGAGCAGTTCTTC

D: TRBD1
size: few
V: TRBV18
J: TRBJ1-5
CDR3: CASSLTGEDQPQHF
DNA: TGTGCCAGCTCCCTCACAGGGGAGGATCAGCCCCAGCATTTT

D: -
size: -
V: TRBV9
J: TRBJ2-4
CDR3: CASSVVAGFEAIQYF
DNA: TGTGCCAGCAGCGTAGTCGCAGGGTTCGAGGCCATTCAGTACTTC

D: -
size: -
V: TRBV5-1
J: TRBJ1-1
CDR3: CASSLDPADEAFF
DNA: TGCGCCAGCAGCTTGGACCCGGCGGACGAAGCTTTCTTT

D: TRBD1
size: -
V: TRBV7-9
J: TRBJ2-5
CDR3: CASSLRTGGQETQYF
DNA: TGTGCCAGCAGCCTTCGGACAGGAGGTCAAGAGACCCAGTACTTC

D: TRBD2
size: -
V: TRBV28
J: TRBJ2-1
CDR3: CASSFQLTGGRDEQFF
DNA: TGTGCCAGCAGTTTCCAGCTAACGGGAGGGAGGGATGAGCAGTTCTTC

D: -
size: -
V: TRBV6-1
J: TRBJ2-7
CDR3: CASFNPGQSYEQYF
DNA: TGTGCCAGCTTCAACCCCGGACAGTCCTACGAGCAGTACTTC

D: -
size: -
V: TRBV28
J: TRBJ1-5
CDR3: CASSRQHNQPQHF
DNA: TGTGCCAGCAGTCGGCAGCACAATCAGCCCCAGCATTTT

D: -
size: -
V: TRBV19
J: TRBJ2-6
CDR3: CASLFSGANVLTF
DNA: TGTGCCAGCCTTTTTTCTGGGGCCAACGTCCTGACTTTC

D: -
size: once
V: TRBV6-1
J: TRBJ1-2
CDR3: CASSGRGPQLNYGYTF
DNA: TGTGCCAGCAGTGGACGGGGGCCTCAGCTTAACTATGGCTACACCTTC

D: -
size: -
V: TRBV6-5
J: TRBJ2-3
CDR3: CASSLVGGTSTDTQYF
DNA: TGTGCCAGCAGTTTAGTTGGCGGAACTAGCACAGATACGCAGTATTTT

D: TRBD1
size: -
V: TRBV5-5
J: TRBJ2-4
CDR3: CASSIGQGRKNIQYF
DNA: TGTGCCAGCAGCATCGGACAGGGAAGAAAAAACATTCAGTACTTC

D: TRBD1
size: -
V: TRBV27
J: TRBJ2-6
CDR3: CASSLRTGFESGANVLTF
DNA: TGTGCCAGCAGTCTACGGACAGGGTTTGAGTCTGGGGCCAACGTCCTGACTTTC

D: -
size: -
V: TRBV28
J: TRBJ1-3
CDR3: CASSLEWGNTIYF
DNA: TGTGCCAGCAGTTTAGAGTGGGGAAACACCATATATTTT

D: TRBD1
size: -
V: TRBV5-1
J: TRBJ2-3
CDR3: CASSLITTGVDTQYF
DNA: TGCGCCAGCAGCTTGATCACGACAGGGGTAGATACGCAGTATTTT

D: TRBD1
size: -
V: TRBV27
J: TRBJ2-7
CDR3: CATLEEGAVHEQYF
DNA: TGTGCCACCTTAGAAGAGGGGGCCGTACACGAGCAGTACTTC

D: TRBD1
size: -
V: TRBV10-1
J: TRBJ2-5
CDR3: CASSDLRTGVETQYF
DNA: TGCGCCAGCAGTGACCTTCGGACAGGGGTAGAGACCCAGTACTTC

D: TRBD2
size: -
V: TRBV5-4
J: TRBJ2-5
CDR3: CASSLVAGGIQETQYF
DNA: TGTGCCAGCAGCTTGGTGGCGGGAGGGATTCAAGAGACCCAGTACTTC

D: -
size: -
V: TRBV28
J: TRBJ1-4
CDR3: CASSPVGTLGNEKLFF
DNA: TGTGCCAGCAGTCCGGTGGGGACGCTCGGAAATGAAAAACTGTTTTTT

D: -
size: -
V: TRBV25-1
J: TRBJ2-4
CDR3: CASSAGRAPARNIQYF
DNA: TGTGCCAGCAGTGCCGGCCGTGCCCCGGCCCGTAACATTCAGTACTTC

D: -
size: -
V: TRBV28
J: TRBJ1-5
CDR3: CASTSGVAYSNQPQHF
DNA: TGTGCCAGCACCTCAGGGGTAGCTTATAGCAATCAGCCCCAGCATTTT

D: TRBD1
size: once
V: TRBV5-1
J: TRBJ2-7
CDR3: CASSTGGGYEQYF
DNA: TGCGCCAGTTCGACAGGGGGCGGCTACGAGCAGTACTTC

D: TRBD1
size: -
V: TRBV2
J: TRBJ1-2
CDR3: CASTGTGRGGYTF
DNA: TGTGCCAGCACCGGGACAGGGCGGGGTGGCTACACCTTC

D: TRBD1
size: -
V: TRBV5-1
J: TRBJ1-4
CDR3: CASSLRGNRGFAATNEKLFF
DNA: TGCGCCAGCAGCTTGAGGGGAAACAGGGGCTTTGCGGCGACTAATGAAAAACTGTTTTTT

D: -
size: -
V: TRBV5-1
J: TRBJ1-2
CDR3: CASSVGGRQTNYGYTF
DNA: TGCGCCAGCAGCGTTGGAGGACGACAGACAAACTATGGCTACACCTTC

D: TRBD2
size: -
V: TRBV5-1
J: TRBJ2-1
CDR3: CASSLVSGSGNNEQFF
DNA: TGCGCCAGCAGCTTAGTTAGCGGGAGCGGCAACAATGAGCAGTTCTTC

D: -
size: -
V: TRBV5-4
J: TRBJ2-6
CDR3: CASSLKGGAGPGANVLTF
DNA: TGTGCCAGCAGCTTGAAGGGCGGCGCGGGTCCTGGGGCCAACGTCCTGACTTTC

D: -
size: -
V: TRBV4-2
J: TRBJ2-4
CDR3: CASSQRSRGTPLDIQYF
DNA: TGTGCCAGCAGCCAGCGGTCCCGAGGGACCCCTCTAGACATTCAGTACTTC

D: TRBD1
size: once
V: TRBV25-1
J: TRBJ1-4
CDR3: CASSELDRGDEKLFF
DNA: TGTGCCAGCAGTGAATTGGACAGGGGAGATGAAAAACTGTTTTTT

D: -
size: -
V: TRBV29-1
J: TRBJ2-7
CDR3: CSVEGVSYEQYF
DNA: TGCAGCGTTGAGGGGGTTTCCTACGAGCAGTACTTC

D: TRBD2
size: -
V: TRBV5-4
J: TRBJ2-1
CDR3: CASSRAPGLANNEQFF
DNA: TGTGCCAGCAGCCGAGCACCGGGACTAGCAAACAATGAGCAGTTCTTC

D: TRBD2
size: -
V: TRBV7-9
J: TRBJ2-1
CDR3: CASSPPVAGVIAGNEQFF
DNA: TGTGCCAGCAGCCCTCCTGTAGCGGGAGTCATAGCCGGCAATGAGCAGTTCTTC

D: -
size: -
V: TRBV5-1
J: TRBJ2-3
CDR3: CASSLGGSTDTQYF
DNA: TGCGCCAGCAGCTTGGGGGGTAGCACAGATACGCAGTATTTT

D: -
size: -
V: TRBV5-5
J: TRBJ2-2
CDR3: CASSLAAGLSHGELFF
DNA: TGTGCCAGCAGCTTGGCGGCGGGATTATCGCACGGGGAGCTGTTTTTT

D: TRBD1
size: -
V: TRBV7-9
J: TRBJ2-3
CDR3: CASSSTGSVTDTQYF
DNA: TGTGCCAGCAGCTCGACAGGGTCGGTGACAGATACGCAGTATTTT

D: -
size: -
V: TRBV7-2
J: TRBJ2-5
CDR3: CASSLVGVAEETQYF
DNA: TGTGCCAGCAGCTTAGTCGGGGTAGCGGAAGAGACCCAGTACTTC

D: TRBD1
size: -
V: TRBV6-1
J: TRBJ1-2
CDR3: CASMKDRGYGYTF
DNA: TGTGCCAGCATGAAGGACAGGGGCTATGGCTACACCTTC

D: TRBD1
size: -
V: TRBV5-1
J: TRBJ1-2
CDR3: CASSFQGAANYGYTF
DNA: TGCGCCAGCAGCTTTCAGGGGGCGGCTAACTATGGCTACACCTTC

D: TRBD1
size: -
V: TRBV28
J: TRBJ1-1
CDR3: CASSSTGRVTEAFF
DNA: TGTGCCAGCAGTTCGACAGGGCGGGTCACTGAAGCTTTCTTT

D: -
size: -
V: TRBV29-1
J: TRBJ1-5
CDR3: CSVGGDYQPQHF
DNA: TGCAGCGTTGGTGGGGACTATCAGCCCCAGCATTTT

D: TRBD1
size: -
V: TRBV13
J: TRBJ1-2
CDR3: CASSAQQGNYGYTF
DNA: TGTGCCAGCAGCGCACAACAGGGGAACTATGGCTACACCTTC

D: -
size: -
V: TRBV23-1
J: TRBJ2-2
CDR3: CATQWSHRRNTGELFF
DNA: TGCGCCACACAATGGTCCCACAGGAGGAACACCGGGGAGCTGTTTTTT

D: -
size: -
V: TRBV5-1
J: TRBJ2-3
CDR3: CASSYQGGSTDTQYF
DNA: TGCGCCAGCAGCTATCAGGGTGGAAGCACAGATACGCAGTATTTT

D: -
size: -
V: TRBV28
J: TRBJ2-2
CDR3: CASAGSNTGELFF
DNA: TGTGCCTCCGCCGGCAGTAACACCGGGGAGCTGTTTTTT

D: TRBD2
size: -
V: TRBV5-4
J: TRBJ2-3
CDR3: CASSLIQREGWTDTQYF
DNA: TGTGCCAGCAGCTTGATTCAGCGGGAGGGGTGGACAGATACGCAGTATTTT

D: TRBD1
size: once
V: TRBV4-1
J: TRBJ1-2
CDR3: CASSHNRDSGDYTF
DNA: TGCGCCAGCAGCCATAACCGGGACAGTGGTGACTACACCTTC

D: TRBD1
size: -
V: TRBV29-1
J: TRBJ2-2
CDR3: CSVKNRDRGQITGELFF
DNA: TGCAGCGTTAAAAACCGGGACAGGGGGCAAATCACCGGGGAGCTGTTTTTT

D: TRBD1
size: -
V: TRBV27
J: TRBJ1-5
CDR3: CASPRQGAAFRVYGNQPQHF
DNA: TGTGCCAGCCCAAGACAGGGGGCGGCGTTTCGGGTATATGGCAATCAGCCCCAGCATTTT

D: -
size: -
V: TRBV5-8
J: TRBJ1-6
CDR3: CASSLVAGVGSPLHF
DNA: TGTGCCAGCAGCTTGGTAGCAGGGGTAGGATCACCCCTCCACTTT

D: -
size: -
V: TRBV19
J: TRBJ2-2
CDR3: CASSRRANTGELFF
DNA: TGTGCCAGTAGTCGACGAGCGAACACCGGGGAGCTGTTTTTT

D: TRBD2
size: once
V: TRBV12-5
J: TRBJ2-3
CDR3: CASGRGTSGRAADTQYF
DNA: TGTGCTAGTGGCCGTGGGACTAGCGGGAGGGCCGCAGATACGCAGTATTTT

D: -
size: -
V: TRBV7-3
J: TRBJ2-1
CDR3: CASSFFQRTNEQFF
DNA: TGTGCCAGCAGCTTTTTCCAGCGCACCAATGAGCAGTTCTTC

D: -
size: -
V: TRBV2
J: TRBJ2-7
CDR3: CASSGLGLGSYEQYF
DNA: TGTGCCAGCAGTGGTCTCGGACTTGGCTCCTACGAGCAGTACTTC

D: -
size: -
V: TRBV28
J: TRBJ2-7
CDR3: CASSLSSASRGSFGEDF
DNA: TGTGCCAGCAGTTTATCGTCCGCCAGCAGAGGCTCTTTTGGGGAGGACTTC

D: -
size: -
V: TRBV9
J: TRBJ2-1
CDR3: CASSKGQLPERGDEQFF
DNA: TGTGCCAGCAGCAAGGGACAGCTCCCTGAGCGGGGCGATGAGCAGTTCTTC

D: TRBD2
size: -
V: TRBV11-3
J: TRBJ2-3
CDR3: CASSLSGSLADTQYF
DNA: TGTGCCAGCAGCTTGAGCGGGAGTCTGGCAGATACGCAGTATTTT

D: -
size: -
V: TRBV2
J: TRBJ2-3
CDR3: CASSGGSRIQDTQYF
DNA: TGTGCCAGCAGTGGAGGGTCCAGGATCCAAGATACGCAGTATTTT

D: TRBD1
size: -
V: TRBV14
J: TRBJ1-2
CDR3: CASSPIDRGPNYGYTF
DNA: TGTGCCAGCAGTCCCATAGACAGGGGCCCTAACTATGGCTACACCTTC

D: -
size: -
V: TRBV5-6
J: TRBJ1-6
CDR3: CASSLMGNSPLHF
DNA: TGTGCCAGCAGCTTGATGGGGAATTCACCCCTCCACTTT

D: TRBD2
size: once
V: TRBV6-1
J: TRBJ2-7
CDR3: CASSGGLAGGPPDGQYF
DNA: TGTGCCAGCAGTGGGGGACTAGCGGGAGGTCCCCCTGATGGGCAGTACTTC